The rows below give T cell receptor beta chains drawn from one sample of a study of PD-L1 blockade in urothelial cancer. TCRdb's copy holds only in-frame clones and misses some; the assay was immunoSEQ multiplex PCR. The sample consists of roughly 120,000 clones, about 89% of them appearing once. The material was PBMCs, obtained around atezolizumab (anti-PD-L1) treatment. These receptors all come from a man in his 60s with urothelial cancer. Each CDR3 is given with its conserved first and last residue. Size is omitted from some rows. Given values are once, few, many or a class for expanded clones.

12 | TRBJ2-5 | NA | TRBV7-2 | CASSYGQETQYF
14 | TRBJ2-7 | NA | TRBV2 | CASRSQRLMDEQYF
14 | TRBJ2-1 | NA | TRBV11-2 | CASSHRTSAPEQFF
16 | TRBJ2-1 | NA | TRBV4-2 | CASSQEGSGGANEQFF
12 | TRBJ1-1 | NA | TRBV7-3 | CASRRGEGEAFF
14 | TRBJ1-3 | once | TRBV7-8 | CASSQDISGNTIYF
13 | TRBJ1-3 | few | TRBV6-5 | CASSYRSGNTIYF
14 | TRBJ1-2 | NA | TRBV28 | CASATQGLVDGYTF
14 | TRBJ1-1 | NA | TRBV7-9 | CASSLHEGNTEAFF
14 | TRBJ2-3 | NA | TRBV27 | CASTRLAGEDTQYF
16 | TRBJ2-3 | NA | TRBV6-5 | CASSYSTGVPTDTQYF
12 | TRBJ2-7 | NA | TRBV29-1 | CSVTDSSYEQYF
16 | TRBJ2-2 | NA | TRBV6-5 | CASSYLAGANTGELFF
18 | TRBJ2-5 | NA | TRBV5-1 | CASSGRLAGVRSQETQYF
13 | TRBJ1-1 | few | TRBV19 | CASSMREGTEAFF
13 | TRBJ2-5 | NA | TRBV2 | CASRGDRVETQYF
15 | TRBJ2-7 | NA | TRBV7-2 | CASSQTGRVDGEQYF